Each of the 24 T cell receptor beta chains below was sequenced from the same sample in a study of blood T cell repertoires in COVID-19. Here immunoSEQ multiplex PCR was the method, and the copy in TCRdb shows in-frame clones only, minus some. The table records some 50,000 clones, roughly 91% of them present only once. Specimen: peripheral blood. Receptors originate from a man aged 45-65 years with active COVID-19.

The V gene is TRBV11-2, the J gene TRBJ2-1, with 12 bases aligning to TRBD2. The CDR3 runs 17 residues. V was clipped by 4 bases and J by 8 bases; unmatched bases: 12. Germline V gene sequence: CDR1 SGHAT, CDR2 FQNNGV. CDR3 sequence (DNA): TGTGCCAGCAGCTGGGAGACTAGCGGGGGCCTTATGCATGAGCAGTTCTTC. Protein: CASSWETSGGLMHEQFF.

Here the CDR3 DNA reads TGTGCCAGCAGCCAGGGACAGGGTACATCCTACGAGCAGTACTTC. Encoded protein: CASSQGQGTSYEQYF. The chain links TRBV4-2 to TRBJ2-7; 9 bases align to TRBD1. There are 15 residues in the CDR3. The germline V gene has CDR1 LGHNA and CDR2 YNFKEQ. With V trimmed by 3 bases and J by 1 base, 4 bases remained unmatched.

CDR3: CASSLNRGNAEAFF. CDR3 nucleotide sequence: TGTGCCAGCAGCCTTAACAGGGGTAACGCTGAAGCTTTCTTT. The chain employs TRBV7-2 and TRBJ1-1; 7 bases align to TRBD1. Per germline, CDR1 SGHTA and CDR2 FQGNSA. Germline trimming cut 5 bases from V and 6 bases from J; bases unmatched to any gene: 9. The CDR3 is 14 amino acids.

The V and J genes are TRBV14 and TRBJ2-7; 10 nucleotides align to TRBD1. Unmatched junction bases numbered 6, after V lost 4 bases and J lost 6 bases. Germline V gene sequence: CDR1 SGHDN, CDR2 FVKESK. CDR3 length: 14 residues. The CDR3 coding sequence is TGTGCCAGCAGCCCCGGGACAGGGGTCTCCGAGCAGTACTTC. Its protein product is CASSPGTGVSEQYF.

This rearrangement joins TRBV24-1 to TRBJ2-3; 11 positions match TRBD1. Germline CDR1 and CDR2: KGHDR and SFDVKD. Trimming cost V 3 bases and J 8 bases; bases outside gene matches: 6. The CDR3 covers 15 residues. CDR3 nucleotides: TGTGCCACCAGTGATCCCGGACAGGGGGCCAGTACGCAGTATTTT. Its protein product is CATSDPGQGASTQYF.

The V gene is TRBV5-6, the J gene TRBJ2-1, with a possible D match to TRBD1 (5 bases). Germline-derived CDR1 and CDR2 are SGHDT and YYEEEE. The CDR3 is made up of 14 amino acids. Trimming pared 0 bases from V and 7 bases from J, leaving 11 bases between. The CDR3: CASSLAGAINEQFF. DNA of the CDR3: TGTGCCAGCAGCTTGGCTGGGGCAATAAATGAGCAGTTCTTC.

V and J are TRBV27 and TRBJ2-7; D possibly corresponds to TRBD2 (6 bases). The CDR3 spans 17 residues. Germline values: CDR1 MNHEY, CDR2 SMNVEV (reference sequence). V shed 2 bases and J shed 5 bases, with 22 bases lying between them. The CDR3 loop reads CASSLSPPGLGFHEQYF. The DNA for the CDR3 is TGTGCCAGCAGTTTAAGCCCCCCGGGACTCGGATTCCACGAGCAGTACTTC.

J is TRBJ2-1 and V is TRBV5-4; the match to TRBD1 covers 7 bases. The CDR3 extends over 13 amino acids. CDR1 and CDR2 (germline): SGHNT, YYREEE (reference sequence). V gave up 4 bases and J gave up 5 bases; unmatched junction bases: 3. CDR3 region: CASSEGQNNEQFF. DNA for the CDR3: TGTGCCAGCAGCGAGGGACAGAACAATGAGCAGTTCTTC.

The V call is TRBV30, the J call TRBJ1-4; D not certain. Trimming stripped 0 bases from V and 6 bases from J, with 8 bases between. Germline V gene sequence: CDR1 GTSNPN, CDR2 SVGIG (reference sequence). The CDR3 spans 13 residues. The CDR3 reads CAWSVGSYEKLFF. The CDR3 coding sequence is TGTGCCTGGAGTGTGGGCAGCTATGAAAAACTGTTTTTT.

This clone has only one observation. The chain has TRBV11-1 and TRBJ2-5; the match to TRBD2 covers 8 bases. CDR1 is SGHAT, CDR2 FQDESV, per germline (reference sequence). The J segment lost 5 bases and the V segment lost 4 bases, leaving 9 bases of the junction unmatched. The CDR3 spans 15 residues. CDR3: CASSSPVGREETQYF. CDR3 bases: TGTGCCAGCAGCTCCCCGGTCGGGAGGGAGGAGACCCAGTACTTC.

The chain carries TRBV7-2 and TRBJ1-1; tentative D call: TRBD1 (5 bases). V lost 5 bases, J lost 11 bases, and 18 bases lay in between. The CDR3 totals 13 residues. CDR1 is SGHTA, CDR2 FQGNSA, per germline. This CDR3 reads CASSTGTGGWAFF. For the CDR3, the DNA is TGTGCCAGCAGCACCGGTACGGGGGGATGGGCTTTCTTT.

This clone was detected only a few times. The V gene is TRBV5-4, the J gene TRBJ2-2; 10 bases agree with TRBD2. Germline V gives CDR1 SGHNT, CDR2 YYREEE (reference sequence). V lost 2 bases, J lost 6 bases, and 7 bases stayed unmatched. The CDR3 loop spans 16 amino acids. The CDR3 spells CASSLKAGGPPGELFF. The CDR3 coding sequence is TGTGCCAGCAGCTTAAAAGCGGGGGGGCCGCCCGGGGAGCTGTTTTTT.

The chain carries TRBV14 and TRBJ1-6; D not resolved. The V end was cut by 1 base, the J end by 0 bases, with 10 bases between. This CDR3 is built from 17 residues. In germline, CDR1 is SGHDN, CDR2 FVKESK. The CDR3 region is CASSQVGGSSYNSPLHF. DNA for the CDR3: TGTGCCAGCAGCCAAGTAGGCGGGAGCTCCTATAATTCACCCCTCCACTTT.

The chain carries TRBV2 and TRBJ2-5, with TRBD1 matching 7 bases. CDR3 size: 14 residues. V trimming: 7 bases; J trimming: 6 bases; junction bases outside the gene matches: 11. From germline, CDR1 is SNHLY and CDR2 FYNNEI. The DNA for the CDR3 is TGTGCCAGCAAACAACAGGGGCCGCAAAAGACCCAGTACTTC. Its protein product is CASKQQGPQKTQYF.

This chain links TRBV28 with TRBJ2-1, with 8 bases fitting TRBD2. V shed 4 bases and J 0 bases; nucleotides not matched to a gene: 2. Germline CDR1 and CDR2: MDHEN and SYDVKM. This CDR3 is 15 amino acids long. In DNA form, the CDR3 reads TGTGCCAGCAGTTCCGCGGGGGGCTCCTACAATGAGCAGTTCTTC. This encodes CASSSAGGSYNEQFF.

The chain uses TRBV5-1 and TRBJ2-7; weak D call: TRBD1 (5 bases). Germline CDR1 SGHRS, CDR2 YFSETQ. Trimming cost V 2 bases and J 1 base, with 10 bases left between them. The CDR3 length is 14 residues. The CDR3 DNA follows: TGCGCCAGCAGCTTTGTCAGGGAATCCTACGAGCAGTACTTC. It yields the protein CASSFVRESYEQYF. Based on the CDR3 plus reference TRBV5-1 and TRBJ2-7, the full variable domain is KAGVTQTPRYLIKTRGQQVTLSCSPISGHRSVSWYQQTPGQGLQFLFEYFSETQRNKGNFPGRFSGRQFSNSRSEMNVSTLELGDSALYLCASSFVRESYEQYFGPGTRLTVT.

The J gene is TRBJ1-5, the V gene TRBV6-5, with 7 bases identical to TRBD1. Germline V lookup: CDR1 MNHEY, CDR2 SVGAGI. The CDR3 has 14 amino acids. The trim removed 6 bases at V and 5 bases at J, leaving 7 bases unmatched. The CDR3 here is CASSTGDGDQPQHF. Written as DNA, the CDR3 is TGTGCCAGCAGCACAGGGGATGGGGATCAGCCCCAGCATTTT.

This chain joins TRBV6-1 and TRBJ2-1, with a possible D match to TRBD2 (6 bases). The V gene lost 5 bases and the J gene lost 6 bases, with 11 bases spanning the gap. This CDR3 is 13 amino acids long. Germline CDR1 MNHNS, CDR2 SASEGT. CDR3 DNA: TGTGCCAGCAGTTATGGAGGGCCCAATGAGCAGTTCTTC. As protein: CASSYGGPNEQFF.

CDR3 DNA: TGCGCCAGCAGTCGGCCGGGACAGGCCGGAACCGGGGAGCTGTTTTTT. Amino acid sequence: CASSRPGQAGTGELFF. The chain couples TRBV23-1 to TRBJ2-2; 8 nucleotides line up with TRBD1. TRBV23-1 has ORF status, its function being uncertain. The trim removed 4 bases at V and 5 bases at J, leaving 9 bases unmatched. CDR3 length: 16 residues.

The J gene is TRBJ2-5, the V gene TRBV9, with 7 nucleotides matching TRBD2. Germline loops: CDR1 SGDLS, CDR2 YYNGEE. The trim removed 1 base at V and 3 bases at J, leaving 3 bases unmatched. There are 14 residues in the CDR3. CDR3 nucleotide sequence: TGTGCCAGCAGCGTACCGCTAGCGGAAGAGACCCAGTACTTC. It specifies CASSVPLAEETQYF.

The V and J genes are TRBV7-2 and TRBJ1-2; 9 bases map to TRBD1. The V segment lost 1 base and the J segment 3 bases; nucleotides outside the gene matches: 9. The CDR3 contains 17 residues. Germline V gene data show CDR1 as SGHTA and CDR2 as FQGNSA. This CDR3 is CASSLVLQGALDYGYTF. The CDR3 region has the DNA TGTGCCAGCAGCTTAGTGCTACAGGGGGCACTGGACTATGGCTACACCTTC.

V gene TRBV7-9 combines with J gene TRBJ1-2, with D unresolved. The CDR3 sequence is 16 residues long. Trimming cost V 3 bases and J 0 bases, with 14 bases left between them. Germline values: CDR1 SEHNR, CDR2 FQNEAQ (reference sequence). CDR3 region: CASSFSADPANYGYTF. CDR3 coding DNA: TGTGCCAGCAGCTTTAGCGCGGACCCTGCTAACTATGGCTACACCTTC.

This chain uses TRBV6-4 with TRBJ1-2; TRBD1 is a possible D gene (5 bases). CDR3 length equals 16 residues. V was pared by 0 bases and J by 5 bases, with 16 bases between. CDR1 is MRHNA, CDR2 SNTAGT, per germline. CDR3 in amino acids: CASSDSPGEGLYGYTF. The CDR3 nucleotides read TGTGCCAGCAGTGACTCACCGGGGGAGGGATTGTATGGCTACACCTTC.

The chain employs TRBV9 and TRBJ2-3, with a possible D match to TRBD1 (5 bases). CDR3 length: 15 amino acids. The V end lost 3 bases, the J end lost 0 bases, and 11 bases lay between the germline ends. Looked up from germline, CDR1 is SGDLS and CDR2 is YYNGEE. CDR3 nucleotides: TGTGCCAGCAGCGCAGGGTCGTGGAGCACAGATACGCAGTATTTT. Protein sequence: CASSAGSWSTDTQYF.